These 23 T cell receptor beta chains share one sample of origin, sequenced in a study of blood T cell repertoires in COVID-19. Assay: immunoSEQ multiplex PCR; the TCRdb copy retains only in-frame clones and omits some. The table lists some 70,000 clones, around 90% of them singletons. Material for sequencing was peripheral blood. The receptors originated from a man between 50 and 59 years old with active COVID-19.

Turning to this clone: One end of the junction fails to match germline, which may point to a read error. This chain joins TRBV12-3 or TRBV12-4 and TRBJ2-5; D is perhaps TRBD2 (5 bases). The CDR3 runs to 13 residues. The CDR3 DNA reads as TGTGCCAGCAGTCTAGCCTCCCAAGAGACCCAGTACTTC. Its protein is CASSLASQETQYF.

The chain employs TRBV5-1 and TRBJ2-7; TRBD2 matches 8 bases. V was clipped by 1 base and J by 0 bases; unmatched bases: 6. Germline CDR1 reads SGHRS; CDR2 reads YFSETQ. The CDR3 covers 16 residues. CDR3 amino acids: CASSLHGGGTSYEQYF. The CDR3 nucleotides read TGCGCCAGCAGCTTGCACGGGGGGGGCACCTCCTACGAGCAGTACTTC.

The chain has TRBV28 and TRBJ1-5, with a weak D call TRBD1 (6 bases). The germline V and J ends were trimmed by 4 bases and 5 bases, with 6 bases remaining between them. CDR1 and CDR2 (germline): MDHEN, SYDVKM. This CDR3 has 12 amino acids. DNA of the CDR3: TGTGCCAGCAGTTCAGGGGATCAGCCCCAGCATTTT. Its protein product is CASSSGDQPQHF.

The chain recombines TRBV27 with TRBJ2-5; D is unresolved. The length of the CDR3 is 16 residues. V lost 3 bases, J lost 0 bases, and 14 bases lay in between. From germline, CDR1 is MNHEY and CDR2 SMNVEV (reference sequence). The CDR3 is CASSFFGAGDQETQYF. Here the CDR3 DNA reads TGTGCCAGCAGTTTTTTTGGAGCTGGAGACCAAGAGACCCAGTACTTC.

The gene calls are TRBV6-6 and TRBJ1-6, with 7 bases fitting TRBD1. The CDR3 sequence is 13 residues long. CDR1 is MNHNY, CDR2 SVGAGI, per germline (reference sequence). Trimming cost V 6 bases and J 9 bases; bases outside gene matches: 5. CDR3: CASRQGRGSPLHF. The CDR3 coding sequence is TGTGCCAGCAGACAGGGGAGAGGTTCACCCCTCCACTTT.

V gene TRBV18 combines with J gene TRBJ2-5; tentative D call: TRBD1 (6 bases). Trimming pared 6 bases from V and 2 bases from J, leaving 10 bases between. The CDR3 contains 13 residues. Germline CDR1 is KGHSH and CDR2 is LQKENI. Written as DNA, the CDR3 is TGTGCCAGCTCTCAAGGACAGCAAGAGACCCAGTACTTC. Translating gives CASSQGQQETQYF.

V is TRBV4-3 and J is TRBJ1-2; D unresolved. The germline V gene has CDR1 LGHNA and CDR2 YSLEER. The germline V and J ends were trimmed by 1 base and 0 bases, with 9 bases remaining between them. The CDR3 spans 15 residues. CDR3 loop: CASSQVPLANYGYTF. Written as DNA, the CDR3 is TGCGCCAGCAGCCAAGTACCCCTAGCTAACTATGGCTACACCTTC.

This clone was seen a single time. The J gene is TRBJ2-1, the V gene TRBV19; unclear D gene. The CDR3 consists of 15 residues. From germline, CDR1 is LNHDA and CDR2 SQIVND (reference sequence). V was trimmed by 3 bases and J by 6 bases, leaving 15 bases between them. In DNA form, the CDR3 reads TGTGCCAGTAGTATTCTTCAGCCCCGGAGCAATGAGCAGTTCTTC. The encoded protein is CASSILQPRSNEQFF.

CDR3 coding DNA: TGTGCCAGCAGCGTAGGGAGCGGGGGGGCCTACCGGGCGCAGTATTTT. It translates to CASSVGSGGAYRAQYF. The chain recombines TRBV9 with TRBJ2-3, with 10 positions matching TRBD2. The CDR3 extends over 16 amino acids. V was pared by 0 bases and J by 10 bases, with 11 bases of the junction left unmatched. Germline-derived CDR1 and CDR2 are SGDLS and YYNGEE.

CDR3 nucleotides: TGTGCCAGCAGCGCGGATCACAGGGTTTCCCCGGAACAAGAGACCCAGTACTTC. This translates into CASSADHRVSPEQETQYF. The gene calls are TRBV9 and TRBJ2-5; maybe TRBD1 (6 bases). Germline CDR1 and CDR2: SGDLS and YYNGEE. This CDR3 spans 18 amino acids. V dropped 3 bases and J dropped 2 bases, with 23 bases sitting between them.

The V call is TRBV6-1, the J call TRBJ1-2; 7 nucleotides agree with TRBD1. This CDR3 region has 17 residues. Germline CDR1 reads MNHNS; CDR2 reads SASEGT. Germline trimming cut 2 bases from V and 4 bases from J; bases unmatched to any gene: 13. This chain's CDR3 is CASSELLKGASSYGYTF. CDR3 in DNA: TGTGCCAGCAGTGAACTTTTAAAGGGGGCAAGTAGCTATGGCTACACCTTC.

This clone was observed a handful of times. The chain carries TRBV7-6 and TRBJ2-7, with TRBD2 matching 9 bases. Looked up from germline, CDR1 is SGHVS and CDR2 is FNYEAQ. CDR3 length: 17 residues. J gave up 3 bases and V 1 base, and 10 bases lay outside the gene matches. In nucleotides, the CDR3 is TGTGCCAGCAGCTTAGTACTAGCGGGCCCTCCAAACTACGAGCAGTACTTC. As protein: CASSLVLAGPPNYEQYF.

The chain employs TRBV27 and TRBJ2-4; TRBD2 matches at 7 bases. This CDR3 is 17 amino acids long. From germline, CDR1 is MNHEY and CDR2 SMNVEV (reference sequence). V was clipped by 6 bases and J by 7 bases; unmatched bases: 18. The DNA of the CDR3 is TGTGCCAGCAGGGGAGGAACGGACATCGGGGGGAGGAACATTCAGTACTTC. Its protein is CASRGGTDIGGRNIQYF.

The CDR3 protein is CASSPTGQYEQYF. DNA for the CDR3: TGTGCCAGTAGCCCGACAGGTCAATACGAGCAGTACTTC. V is TRBV19 and J is TRBJ2-7; TRBD1 might be the D (6 bases). Germline CDR1 reads LNHDA; CDR2 reads SQIVND (reference sequence). V gave up 6 bases and J gave up 4 bases, with 13 bases separating them. The CDR3 is made up of 13 amino acids.

This chain connects TRBV15 to TRBJ1-1; D is perhaps TRBD1 (6 bases). V lost 0 bases and J 6 bases, leaving 11 bases between the germline ends. Germline-derived CDR1 and CDR2 are LNHNV and YYDKDF (reference sequence). The CDR3 consists of 14 residues. CDR3 sequence: CATSRDSGVAEAFF. CDR3 sequence (DNA): TGTGCCACCAGCAGAGACTCAGGGGTGGCTGAAGCTTTCTTT.

The rearrangement joins TRBV27 to TRBJ2-1, with 7 bases that match TRBD2. This CDR3 spans 15 amino acids. Germline trimming cut 5 bases from V and 4 bases from J; bases unmatched to any gene: 8. The germline CDR1 and CDR2 sequences are MNHEY and SMNVEV (reference sequence). The CDR3 region is CASSGGRRKYNEQFF. CDR3 DNA sequence: TGTGCCAGCAGTGGCGGGAGAAGAAAGTACAATGAGCAGTTCTTC.

This clone has just one count. The V call is TRBV2, the J call TRBJ2-7; 9 bases align to TRBD1. The CDR3 is 15 residues long. CDR1 is SNHLY and CDR2 is FYNNEI in the germline V gene. With V trimmed by 7 bases and J by 0 bases, 7 bases remained unmatched. The CDR3 coding sequence is TGTGCCAGCAACCTACAGGGGGCTAACTCCTACGAGCAGTACTTC. It codes for CASNLQGANSYEQYF. The full variable domain, its missing parts supplied by reference TRBV2 and TRBJ2-7, is EPEVTQTPSHQVTQMGQEVILRCVPISNHLYFYWYRQILGQKVEFLVSFYNNEISEKSEIFDDQFSVERPDGSNFTLKIRSTKLEDSAMYFCASNLQGANSYEQYFGPGTRLTVT.

The chain uses TRBV5-1 and TRBJ2-2; 7 nucleotides align to TRBD1. This CDR3 region has 15 residues. Germline V lookup: CDR1 SGHRS, CDR2 YFSETQ. The J segment lost 4 bases and the V segment lost 2 bases, leaving 5 bases of the junction unmatched. DNA for the CDR3: TGCGCCAGCAGCTTCCTGGACAGGAGCACCGGGGAGCTGTTTTTT. Amino acid sequence: CASSFLDRSTGELFF.

J is TRBJ1-1 and V is TRBV27; D possibly corresponds to TRBD1 (6 bases). Germline loops: CDR1 MNHEY, CDR2 SMNVEV (reference sequence). This CDR3 comprises 14 residues. V was cut by 5 bases and J by 3 bases, with 13 bases left in between. The CDR3 region has the DNA TGTGCCAGCAGTGCGGTAACAGGGTACACTGAAGCTTTCTTT. It specifies CASSAVTGYTEAFF.

This rearrangement joins TRBV5-5 to TRBJ1-1; D remains ambiguous. Trimming left V 4 bases short and J 7 bases short, with 14 bases between. CDR1 is SGHKS, CDR2 YYEKEE, per germline (reference sequence). The CDR3 has 13 residues. This CDR3 is CASSRSQAGEAFF. The CDR3 DNA follows: TGTGCCAGCAGCAGATCCCAAGCGGGTGAAGCTTTCTTT. The full variable domain, completed using reference TRBV5-5 and TRBJ1-1, is DAGVTQSPTHLIKTRGQQVTLRCSPISGHKSVSWYQQVLGQGPQFIFQYYEKEERGRGNFPDRFSARQFPNYSSELNVNALLLGDSALYLCASSRSQAGEAFFGQGTRLTVV.

This chain uses TRBV15 with TRBJ2-7; 10 nucleotides align to TRBD2. This CDR3 is 15 amino acids long. Germline lookup yields CDR1 LNHNV and CDR2 YYDKDF (reference sequence). V dropped 1 base and J dropped 3; count of bases not matched to a gene: 3. The CDR3 sequence is CATSRGLAGVYEQYF. The CDR3 DNA sequence: TGTGCCACCAGCAGAGGGCTAGCGGGAGTCTACGAGCAGTACTTC.

The sample holds one count of this clone. The rearrangement links TRBV11-3 to TRBJ2-7, with D perhaps TRBD1 (5 bases). Deletions cut 2 bases from V and 6 bases from J, with 11 bases between. Looked up from germline, CDR1 is SGHNT and CDR2 is YENEEA. The CDR3 loop spans 13 amino acids. The CDR3 bases are TGTGCCAGCAGCTTATACAGGCTGGGCGAGCAGTACTTC. Encoded protein: CASSLYRLGEQYF.

To note about this clone: Other DNA sequences from this sample encode an identical CDR3 as well. This sequence joins TRBV15 and TRBJ2-7, with 9 bases aligning to TRBD2. Germline V gene lookup returns CDR1 LNHNV and CDR2 YYDKDF (reference sequence). Germline trimming cut 9 bases from V and 5 bases from J; bases unmatched to any gene: 17. The CDR3 contains 16 residues. In DNA form, the CDR3 reads TGTGCCACTCGGAGAGGTATAGCGGGAGAATCTAACGAGCAGTACTTC. Translation gives CATRRGIAGESNEQYF.